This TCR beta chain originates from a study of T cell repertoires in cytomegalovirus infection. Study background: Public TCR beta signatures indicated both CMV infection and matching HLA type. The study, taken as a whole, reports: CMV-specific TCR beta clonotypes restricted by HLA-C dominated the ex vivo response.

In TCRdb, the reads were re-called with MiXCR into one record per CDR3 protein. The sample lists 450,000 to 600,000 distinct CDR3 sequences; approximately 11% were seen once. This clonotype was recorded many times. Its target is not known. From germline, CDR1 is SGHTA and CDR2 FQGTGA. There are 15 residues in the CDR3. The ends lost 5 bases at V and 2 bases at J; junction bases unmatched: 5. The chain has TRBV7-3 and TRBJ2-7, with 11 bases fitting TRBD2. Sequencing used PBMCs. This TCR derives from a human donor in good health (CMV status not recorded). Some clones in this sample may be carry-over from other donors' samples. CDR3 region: CASSQLAGGPYEQYF. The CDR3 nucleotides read TGTGCCAGCAGCCAGCTAGCGGGAGGCCCCTACGAGCAGTACTTC.